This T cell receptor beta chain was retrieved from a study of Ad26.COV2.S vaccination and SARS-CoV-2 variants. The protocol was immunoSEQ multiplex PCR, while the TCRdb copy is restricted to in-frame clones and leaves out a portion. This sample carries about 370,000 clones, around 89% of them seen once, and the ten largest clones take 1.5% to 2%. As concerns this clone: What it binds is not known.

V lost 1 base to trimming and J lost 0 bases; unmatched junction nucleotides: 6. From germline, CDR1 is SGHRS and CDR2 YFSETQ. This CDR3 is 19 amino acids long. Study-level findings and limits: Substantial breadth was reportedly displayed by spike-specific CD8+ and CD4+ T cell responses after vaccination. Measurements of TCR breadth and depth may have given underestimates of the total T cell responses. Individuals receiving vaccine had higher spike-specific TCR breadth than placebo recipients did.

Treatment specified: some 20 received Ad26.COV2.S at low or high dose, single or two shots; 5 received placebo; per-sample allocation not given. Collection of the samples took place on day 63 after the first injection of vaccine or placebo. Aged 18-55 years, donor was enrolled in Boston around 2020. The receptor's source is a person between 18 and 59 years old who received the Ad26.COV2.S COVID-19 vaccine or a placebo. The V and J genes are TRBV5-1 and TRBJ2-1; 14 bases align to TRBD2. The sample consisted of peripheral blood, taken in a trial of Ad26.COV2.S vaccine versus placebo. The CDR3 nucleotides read TGCGCCAGCAGCTTGTCTGCAGGACTAGCGGGAGGCTCCTACAATGAGCAGTTCTTC. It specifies CASSLSAGLAGGSYNEQFF.